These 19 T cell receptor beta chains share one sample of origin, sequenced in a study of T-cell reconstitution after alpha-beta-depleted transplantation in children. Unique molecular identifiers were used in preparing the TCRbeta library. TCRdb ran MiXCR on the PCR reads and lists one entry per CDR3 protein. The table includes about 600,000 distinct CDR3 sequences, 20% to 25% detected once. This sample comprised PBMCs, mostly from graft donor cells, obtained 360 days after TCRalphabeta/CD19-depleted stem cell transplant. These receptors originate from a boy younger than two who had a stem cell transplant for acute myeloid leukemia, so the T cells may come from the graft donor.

CDR3 bases: TGTGCCAGCCCCGACCGAACTGAAGCTTTCTTT. Residues: CASPDRTEAFF. The rearrangement uses TRBV7-7 and TRBJ1-1; no clear D. The germline V gene has CDR1 SSHAT and CDR2 FNYEAQ (reference sequence). Trimming removed 8 bases from V and 5 bases from J, with 9 bases in between. The CDR3 sequence is 11 residues long.

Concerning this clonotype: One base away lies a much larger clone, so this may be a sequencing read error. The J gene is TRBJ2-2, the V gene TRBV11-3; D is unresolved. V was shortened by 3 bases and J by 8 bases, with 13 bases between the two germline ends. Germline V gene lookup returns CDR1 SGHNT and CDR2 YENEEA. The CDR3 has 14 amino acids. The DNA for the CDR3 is TGTGCCAGCAGCTTCTCGACCACAAGGGGGGAGCTGTTTTTT. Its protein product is CASSFSTTRGELFF.

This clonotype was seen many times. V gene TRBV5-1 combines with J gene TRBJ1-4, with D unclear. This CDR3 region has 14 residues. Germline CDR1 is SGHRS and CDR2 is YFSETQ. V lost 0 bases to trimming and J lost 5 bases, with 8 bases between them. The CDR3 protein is CASSLEVRNEKLFF. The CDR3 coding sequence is TGCGCCAGCAGCTTGGAAGTCAGGAATGAAAAACTGTTTTTT.

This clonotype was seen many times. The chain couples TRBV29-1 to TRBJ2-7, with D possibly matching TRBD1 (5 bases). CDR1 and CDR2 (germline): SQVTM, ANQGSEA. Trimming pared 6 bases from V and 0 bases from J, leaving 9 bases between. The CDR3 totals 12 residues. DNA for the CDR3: TGCAGCGTCCGGACAAACTCCTACGAGCAGTACTTC. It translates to CSVRTNSYEQYF.

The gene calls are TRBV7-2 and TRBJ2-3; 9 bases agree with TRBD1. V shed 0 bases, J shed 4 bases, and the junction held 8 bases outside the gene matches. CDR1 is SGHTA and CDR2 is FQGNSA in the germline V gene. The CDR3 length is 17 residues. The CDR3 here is CASSLAGGTGRSDTQYF. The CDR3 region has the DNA TGTGCCAGCAGCTTAGCGGGTGGGACAGGGAGGTCAGATACGCAGTATTTT.

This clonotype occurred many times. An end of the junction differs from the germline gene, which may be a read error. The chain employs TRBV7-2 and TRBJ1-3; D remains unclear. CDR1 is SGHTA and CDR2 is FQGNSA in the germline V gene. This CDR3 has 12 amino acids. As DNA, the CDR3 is TGCGCCAGCAGCTTGACGGGAAACACCATATATTTT. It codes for CASSLTGNTIYF.

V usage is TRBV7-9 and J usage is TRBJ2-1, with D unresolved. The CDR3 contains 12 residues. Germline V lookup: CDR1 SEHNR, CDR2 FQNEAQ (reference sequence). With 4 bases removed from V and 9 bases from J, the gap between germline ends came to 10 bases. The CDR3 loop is CASSSGTGEQFF. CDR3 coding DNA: TGTGCCAGCAGCTCAGGAACTGGTGAGCAGTTCTTC. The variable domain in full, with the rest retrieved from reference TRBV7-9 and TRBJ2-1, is DTGVSQNPRHKITKRGQNVTFRCDPISEHNRLYWYRQTLGQGPEFLTYFQNEAQLEKSRLLSDRFSAERPKGSFSTLEIQRTEQGDSAMYLCASSSGTGEQFFGPGTRLTVL.

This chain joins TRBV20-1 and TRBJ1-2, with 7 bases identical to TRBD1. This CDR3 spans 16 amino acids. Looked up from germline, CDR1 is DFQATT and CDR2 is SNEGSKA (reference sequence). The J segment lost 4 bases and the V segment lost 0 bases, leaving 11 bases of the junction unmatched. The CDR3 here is CSARDLSQGDSYGYTF. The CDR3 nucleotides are TGCAGTGCTAGAGACTTATCCCAGGGGGACAGCTATGGCTACACCTTC.

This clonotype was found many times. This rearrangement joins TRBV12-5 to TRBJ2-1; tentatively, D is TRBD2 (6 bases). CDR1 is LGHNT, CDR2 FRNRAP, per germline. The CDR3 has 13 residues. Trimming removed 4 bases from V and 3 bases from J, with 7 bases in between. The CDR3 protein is CASGSEGYNEQFF. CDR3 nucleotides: TGTGCTAGTGGTTCGGAGGGCTACAATGAGCAGTTCTTC.

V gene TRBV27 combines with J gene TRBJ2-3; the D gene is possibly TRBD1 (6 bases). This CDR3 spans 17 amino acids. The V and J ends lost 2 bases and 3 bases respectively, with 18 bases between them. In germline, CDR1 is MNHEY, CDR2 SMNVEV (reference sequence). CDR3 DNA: TGTGCCAGCAGTTTAGAGACAGGCAATCCTTCTACAGATACGCAGTATTTT. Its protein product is CASSLETGNPSTDTQYF.

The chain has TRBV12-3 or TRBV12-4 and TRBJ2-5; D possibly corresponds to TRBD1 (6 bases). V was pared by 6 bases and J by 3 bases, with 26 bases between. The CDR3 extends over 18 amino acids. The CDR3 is CASSPDHDRQSLEETQYF. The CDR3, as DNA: TGTGCCAGCAGCCCTGACCACGACAGGCAATCCCTGGAAGAGACCCAGTACTTC.

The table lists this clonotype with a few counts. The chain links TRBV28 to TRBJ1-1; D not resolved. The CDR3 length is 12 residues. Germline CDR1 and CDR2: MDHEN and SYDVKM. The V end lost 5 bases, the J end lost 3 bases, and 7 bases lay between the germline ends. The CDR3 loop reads CASSLIHTEAFF. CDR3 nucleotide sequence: TGTGCCAGCAGTCTTATCCACACTGAAGCTTTCTTT.

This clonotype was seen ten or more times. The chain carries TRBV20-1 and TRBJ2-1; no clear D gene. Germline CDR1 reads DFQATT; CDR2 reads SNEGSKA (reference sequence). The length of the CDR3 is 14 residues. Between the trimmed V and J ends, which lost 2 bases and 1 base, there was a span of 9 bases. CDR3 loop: CSARSPGSYNEQFF. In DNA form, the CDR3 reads TGCAGTGCTAGAAGCCCTGGGTCCTACAATGAGCAGTTCTTC.

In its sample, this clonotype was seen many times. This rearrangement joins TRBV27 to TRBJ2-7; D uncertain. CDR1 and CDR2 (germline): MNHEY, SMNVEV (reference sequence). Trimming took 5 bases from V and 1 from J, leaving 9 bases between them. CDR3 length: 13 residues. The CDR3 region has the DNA TGTGCCAGCAGTCCCCTGGGATCCTACGAGCAGTACTTC. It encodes CASSPLGSYEQYF.

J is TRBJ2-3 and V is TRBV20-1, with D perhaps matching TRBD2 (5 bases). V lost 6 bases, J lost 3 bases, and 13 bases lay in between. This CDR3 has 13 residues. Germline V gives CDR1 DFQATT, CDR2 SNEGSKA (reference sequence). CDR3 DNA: TGCAGTGCCCCCGACTATTCGACAGATACGCAGTATTTT. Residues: CSAPDYSTDTQYF.

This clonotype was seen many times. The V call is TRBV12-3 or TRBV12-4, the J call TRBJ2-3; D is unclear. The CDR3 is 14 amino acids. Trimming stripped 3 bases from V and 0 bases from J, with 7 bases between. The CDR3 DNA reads TGTGCCAGCAGTTTCGTGCGGAGCACAGATACGCAGTATTTT. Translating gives CASSFVRSTDTQYF.

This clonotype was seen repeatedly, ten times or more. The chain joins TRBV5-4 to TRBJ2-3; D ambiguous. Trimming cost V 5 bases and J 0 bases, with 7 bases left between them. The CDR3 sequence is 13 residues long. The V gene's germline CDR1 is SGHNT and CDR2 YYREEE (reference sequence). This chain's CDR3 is CASSLASTDTQYF. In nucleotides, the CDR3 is TGTGCCAGCAGTTTAGCCAGCACAGATACGCAGTATTTT.

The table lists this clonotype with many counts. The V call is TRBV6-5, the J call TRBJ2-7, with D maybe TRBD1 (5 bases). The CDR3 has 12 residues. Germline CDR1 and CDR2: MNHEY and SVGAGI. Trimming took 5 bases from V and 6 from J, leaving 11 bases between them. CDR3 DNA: TGTGCCAGCAGTCAGGGCCCGGGCGAGCAGTACTTC. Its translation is CASSQGPGEQYF.

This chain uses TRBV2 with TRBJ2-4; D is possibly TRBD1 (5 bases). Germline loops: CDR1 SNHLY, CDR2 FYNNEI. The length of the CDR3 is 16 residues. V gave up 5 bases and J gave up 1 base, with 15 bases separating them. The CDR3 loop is CASSRKGVEAKNIQYF. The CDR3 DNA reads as TGTGCCAGCAGTCGTAAAGGGGTAGAGGCCAAAAACATTCAGTACTTC.